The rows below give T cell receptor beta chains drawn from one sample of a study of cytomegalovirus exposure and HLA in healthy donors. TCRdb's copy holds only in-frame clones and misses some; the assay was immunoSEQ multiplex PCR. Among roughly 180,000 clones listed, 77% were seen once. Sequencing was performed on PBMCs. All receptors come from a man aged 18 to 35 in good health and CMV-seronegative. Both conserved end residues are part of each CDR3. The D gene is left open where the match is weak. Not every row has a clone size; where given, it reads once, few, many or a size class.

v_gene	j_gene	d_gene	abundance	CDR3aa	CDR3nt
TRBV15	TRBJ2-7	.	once	CATSRSLGLQSSYEQCF	TGTGCCACCAGCAGATCCTTGGGACTTCAAAGCTCCTACGAGCAGTGCTTC
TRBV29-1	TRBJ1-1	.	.	CSVVGQTTNTEAFF	TGCAGCGTTGTAGGACAGACCACGAACACTGAAGCTTTCTTT
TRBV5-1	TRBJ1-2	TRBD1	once	CASSLDRGLLYGYTF	TGCGCCAGCAGCCTTGACAGGGGGCTTCTCTATGGCTACACCTTC
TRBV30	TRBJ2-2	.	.	CAWKSVGELFF	TGTGCCTGGAAGTCAGTCGGGGAGCTGTTTTTT
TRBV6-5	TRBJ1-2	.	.	CATRPGQHLNYGYTF	TGTGCCACCAGACCCGGACAGCATCTCAACTATGGCTACACCTTC
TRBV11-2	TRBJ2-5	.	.	CASSPQGETQYF	TGTGCCAGCAGCCCCCAGGGAGAGACCCAGTACTTC
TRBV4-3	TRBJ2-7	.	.	CASSQELGSSYEQYF	TGCGCCAGCAGCCAAGAATTGGGGAGCTCCTACGAGCAGTACTTC
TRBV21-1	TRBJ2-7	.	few	CASNPPPIAGVGYEQYF	TGTGCCAGCAATCCTCCCCCAATAGCGGGAGTAGGCTACGAGCAGTACTTC
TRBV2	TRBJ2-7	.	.	CASSDRSGTSYEQYF	TGTGCCAGCAGTGATCGCTCCGGGACTTCCTACGAGCAGTACTTC
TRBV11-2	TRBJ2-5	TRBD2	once	CASSLELGGGAFGETQYF	TGTGCCAGCAGCTTAGAACTAGGCGGGGGGGCGTTCGGAGAGACCCAGTACTTC
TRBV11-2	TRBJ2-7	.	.	CASSSQLRTGRTYEQYF	TGTGCCAGCAGCTCTCAGTTAAGGACGGGGAGAACCTACGAGCAGTACTTC
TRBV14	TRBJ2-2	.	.	CASSHQGTGELFF	TGTGCCAGCAGCCACCAGGGCACCGGGGAGCTGTTTTTT
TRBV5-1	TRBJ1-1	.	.	CASSSGQKNTEAFF	TGCGCCAGCAGCTCCGGACAAAAGAACACTGAAGCTTTCTTT
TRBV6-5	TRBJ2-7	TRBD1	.	CASSYSPLGQGYEQYF	TGTGCCAGCAGTTACTCACCCCTGGGACAGGGTTACGAGCAGTACTTC
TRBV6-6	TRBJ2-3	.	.	CASSYTGSTDTQYF	TGTGCCAGCAGTTACACAGGGAGCACAGATACGCAGTATTTT
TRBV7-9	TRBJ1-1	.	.	CASSLMDSTRAFF	TGTGCCAGCAGCTTAATGGACAGTACTCGAGCTTTCTTT
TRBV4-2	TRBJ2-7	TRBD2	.	CASSQTLAGSGEQYF	TGTGCCAGCAGCCAGACTCTAGCGGGATCAGGCGAGCAGTACTTC
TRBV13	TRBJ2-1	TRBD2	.	CASSSPPGLPANNEQFF	TGTGCCAGCAGCTCGCCGCCGGGACTACCGGCGAACAATGAGCAGTTCTTC
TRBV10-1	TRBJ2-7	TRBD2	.	CASSGIAGVSSSYEQYF	TGCGCCAGCAGTGGGATAGCGGGGGTCTCCTCCTCCTACGAGCAGTACTTC
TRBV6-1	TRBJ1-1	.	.	CASSEAPPGVLAEAFF	TGTGCCAGCAGTGAAGCGCCGCCAGGGGTTTTAGCTGAAGCTTTCTTT
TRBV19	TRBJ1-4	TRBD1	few	CASSPRTGLTNEKLFF	TGTGCCAGTAGTCCTCGGACAGGGCTTACTAATGAAAAACTGTTTTTT
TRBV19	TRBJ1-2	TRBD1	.	CATKNDRAGGGYTF	TGTGCCACCAAAAATGACAGGGCCGGGGGAGGCTACACCTTC
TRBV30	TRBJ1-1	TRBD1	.	CAWSRDREGAFF	TGTGCCTGGAGTAGGGACAGGGAAGGAGCTTTCTTT
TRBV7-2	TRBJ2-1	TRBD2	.	CASSLALAGVSQFF	TGTGCCAGCAGCTTAGCGCTAGCGGGAGTTTCCCAGTTCTTC
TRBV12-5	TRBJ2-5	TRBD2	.	CASGLEGGLAGAPETQYF	TGTGCTAGTGGTTTGGAGGGGGGACTAGCGGGAGCCCCAGAGACCCAGTACTTC
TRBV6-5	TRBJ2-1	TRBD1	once	CASIGPQGVFF	TGTGCCAGCATTGGGCCACAGGGGGTGTTCTTC
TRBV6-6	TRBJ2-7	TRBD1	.	CASRSGQGNEQYF	TGTGCCAGCAGGAGCGGACAGGGGAATGAGCAGTACTTC
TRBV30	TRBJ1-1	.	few	CAWSVRGVTEAFF	TGTGCCTGGAGTGTACGGGGGGTCACTGAAGCTTTCTTT
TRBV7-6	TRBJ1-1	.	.	CASSLGGEFTTEAFF	TGTGCCAGCAGCTTAGGGGGCGAGTTCACTACTGAAGCTTTCTTT
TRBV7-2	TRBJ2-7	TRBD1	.	CASRGDRVYEQYF	TGTGCCAGCAGGGGGGACAGGGTCTACGAGCAGTACTTC
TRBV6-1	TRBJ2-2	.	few	CASSEALSRGRTGELFF	TGTGCCAGCAGTGAAGCGCTGAGCAGGGGCAGGACCGGGGAGCTGTTTTTT
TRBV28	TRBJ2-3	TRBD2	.	CASTPPETSILYF	TGTGCCAGCACCCCCCCCGAGACTAGCATCTTGTATTTT